The rows below give T cell receptor beta chains drawn from one sample of a study of blood T cells in healthy people across ages. TCRdb passed the 5' RACE reads through MiXCR, listing each CDR3 protein once. Of 1.5 million or so distinct CDR3 sequences detected, 42% appear once; the ten largest clones hold around 8%. The sample taken for sequencing was blood. The receptors shown here come from a woman aged 18-29 years in good health. Both conserved end residues are part of each CDR3. Each record gives: D gene, J gene, clone size, V gene, CDR3 protein, CDR3 DNA. A D gene is named only where the DNA matches it firmly. Rows give clone size only sometimes, using once, few, many, or a class for an expanded clone.

NA,TRBJ2-3,NA,TRBV9,CASSVTIGDTQYF,TGTGCCAGCAGCGTAACCATTGGGGATACGCAGTATTTT
TRBD1,TRBJ2-5,many,TRBV12-3/TRBV12-4,CASSSIQGETQYF,TGTGCCAGCAGTTCGATACAGGGGGAGACCCAGTACTTC
NA,TRBJ2-3,NA,TRBV10-3,CAMGRESTDTQYF,TGTGCCATGGGCAGGGAAAGCACAGATACGCAGTATTTT
NA,TRBJ2-3,few,TRBV4-2,CASSQLLGVTDTQYF,TGTGCCAGCAGCCAACTGCTTGGAGTCACAGATACGCAGTATTTT
NA,TRBJ2-7,NA,TRBV15,CATSTTQTRAEQYF,TGTGCCACCAGCACCACCCAGACCCGGGCCGAGCAGTACTTC
NA,TRBJ1-2,NA,TRBV20-1,CSASRQLEGYTF,TGCAGTGCTAGTCGCCAGCTCGAGGGCTACACCTTC
NA,TRBJ2-1,NA,TRBV6-1,CASSGSAVQFF,TGTGCCAGCAGTGGCAGCGCCGTGCAGTTCTTC
NA,TRBJ1-1,NA,TRBV21-1,CASHAGRLNTEAFF,TGTGCCAGCCATGCCGGGCGCTTGAACACTGAAGCTTTCTTT
TRBD1,TRBJ1-4,NA,TRBV2,CASSELQGAQDNEKLFF,TGTGCCAGCAGTGAATTACAGGGGGCGCAGGATAATGAAAAACTGTTTTTT
NA,TRBJ2-7,NA,TRBV12-3/TRBV12-4,CASTPFPRVHEQYF,TGTGCCAGCACCCCGTTTCCGAGAGTCCACGAGCAGTACTTC
TRBD2,TRBJ2-3,NA,TRBV20-1,CSARDQRGAADTQYF,TGCAGTGCTAGAGACCAGCGGGGGGCCGCAGATACGCAGTATTTT
TRBD2,TRBJ2-1,NA,TRBV20-1,CSASRGGGADYNEQFF,TGCAGTGCCTCCCGAGGCGGGGGGGCAGACTACAATGAGCAGTTCTTC
TRBD2,TRBJ2-1,NA,TRBV20-1,CSARGRGLAGGWGYNEQFF,TGCAGTGCTAGAGGGCGGGGACTAGCGGGAGGCTGGGGTTACAATGAGCAGTTCTTC
TRBD2,TRBJ2-7,NA,TRBV10-3,CAISRLAGGPDEQYF,TGTGCCATCAGCCGACTAGCGGGAGGGCCGGACGAGCAGTACTTC
NA,TRBJ2-1,NA,TRBV15,CATSRDLIYNGQFF,TGTGCCACCAGCAGAGATCTGATTTACAATGGGCAGTTCTTC
TRBD2,TRBJ2-3,NA,TRBV6-1,CASRGLAGGLDTQYF,TGTGCCAGCAGGGGACTAGCGGGGGGATTAGATACGCAGTATTTT
NA,TRBJ2-7,NA,TRBV7-9,CASSPQPVPQAEQYF,TGTGCCAGCAGCCCCCAACCCGTCCCCCAAGCGGAGCAGTACTTC
TRBD2,TRBJ2-1,NA,TRBV20-1,CSAQREYRYNEQFF,TGCAGTGCCCAGCGGGAGTATCGCTACAATGAGCAGTTCTTC
NA,TRBJ2-3,NA,TRBV18,CASSSLTRVGTDTQYF,TGTGCCAGCTCATCTTTGACAAGGGTCGGCACAGATACGCAGTATTTT
TRBD1,TRBJ2-7,few,TRBV15,CATSKGTGGYEQYF,TGTGCCACCAGCAAGGGGACAGGGGGCTACGAGCAGTACTTC
TRBD1,TRBJ1-2,NA,TRBV4-1,CASSPLGQSNYGYTF,TGCGCCAGCAGCCCTTTGGGACAGTCTAACTATGGCTACACCTTC
NA,TRBJ1-2,NA,TRBV6-1,CASSEVHGYTF,TGTGCCAGCAGTGAAGTACATGGCTACACCTTC
NA,TRBJ2-3,NA,TRBV6-5,CASRGDGGPLDTQYF,TGTGCCAGCAGAGGGGACGGAGGACCACTGGATACGCAGTATTTT
TRBD2,TRBJ2-1,few,TRBV6-1,CASSFFGSGGGRYEQFF,TGTGCCAGCAGCTTCTTCGGTAGCGGGGGGGGGCGCTATGAGCAGTTCTTC
NA,TRBJ2-1,few,TRBV27,CASHKDARIEQFF,TGTGCCAGCCACAAGGACGCGCGTATTGAGCAGTTCTTC
NA,TRBJ2-3,once,TRBV11-2,CAAGPGLSTDTQYF,TGTGCCGCCGGGCCGGGACTTAGCACAGATACGCAGTATTTT
TRBD1,TRBJ1-5,NA,TRBV7-2,CASSFTGTGSQPQHF,TGTGCCAGCAGCTTCACCGGGACAGGGAGCCAGCCCCAGCATTTT
NA,TRBJ2-1,few,TRBV5-1,CASSRTGGLAPNNEQFF,TGCGCCAGCAGTCGGACAGGAGGGCTAGCCCCGAACAATGAGCAGTTCTTC
NA,TRBJ2-1,NA,TRBV7-6,CASSLGNLNHEQFF,TGTGCCAGCAGCTTAGGCAATCTTAACCATGAGCAGTTCTTC
TRBD1,TRBJ1-1,NA,TRBV5-1,CASSLSTGGTMNTEAFF,TGCGCCAGCAGCTTGTCAACAGGGGGGACCATGAACACTGAAGCTTTCTTT
NA,TRBJ1-2,few,TRBV20-1,CSARAGLFYGYTF,TGCAGTGCTAGAGCCGGGCTGTTCTATGGCTACACCTTC
NA,TRBJ1-2,many,TRBV20-1,CSARVRDGNSNYGYTF,TGCAGTGCTAGAGTGCGCGACGGGAACTCTAACTATGGCTACACCTTC
NA,TRBJ2-1,few,TRBV27,CASSFTGSYNEQFF,TGTGCCAGCAGTTTTACGGGATCCTACAATGAGCAGTTCTTC
NA,TRBJ2-1,few,TRBV7-2,CASSLKREIGQFF,TGTGCCAGCAGCTTAAAACGGGAGATAGGGCAGTTCTTC
NA,TRBJ2-5,NA,TRBV5-1,CASSLDGYGETQYF,TGCGCCAGCAGCTTGGACGGGTATGGGGAGACCCAGTACTTC
NA,TRBJ1-2,NA,TRBV7-9,CASSLVMGQPNYGYTF,TGTGCCAGCAGCTTAGTGATGGGGCAGCCGAACTATGGCTACACCTTC